The following is a T cell receptor beta chain sequence with its context. Its antigen is as yet unknown. The data were obtained in a study of response to subunit inactivated influenza vaccine. The study's findings and limits: The study's authors posited that every seasonal influenza vaccination enlists few new T cells.

One entry per CDR3 protein, called by TCRdb with MiXCR from the RT-PCR reads. This sample has roughly 630,000 distinct CDR3 sequences, with roughly 15% found just once. The CDR3 contains 15 residues. The V segment lost 6 bases and the J segment 1 base; nucleotides outside the gene matches: 5. The origin of this receptor is a man over 45 who received an inactivated influenza vaccine. The chain uses TRBV12-3 or TRBV12-4 and TRBJ2-3; 9 nucleotides agree with TRBD1. This specimen consisted of PBMCs from blood, obtained 14 to 15 days before vaccination. The CDR3 reads CASRLGQGGTDTQYF. CDR3 nucleotides: TGTGCCAGCAGATTGGGACAGGGAGGCACAGATACGCAGTATTTT.